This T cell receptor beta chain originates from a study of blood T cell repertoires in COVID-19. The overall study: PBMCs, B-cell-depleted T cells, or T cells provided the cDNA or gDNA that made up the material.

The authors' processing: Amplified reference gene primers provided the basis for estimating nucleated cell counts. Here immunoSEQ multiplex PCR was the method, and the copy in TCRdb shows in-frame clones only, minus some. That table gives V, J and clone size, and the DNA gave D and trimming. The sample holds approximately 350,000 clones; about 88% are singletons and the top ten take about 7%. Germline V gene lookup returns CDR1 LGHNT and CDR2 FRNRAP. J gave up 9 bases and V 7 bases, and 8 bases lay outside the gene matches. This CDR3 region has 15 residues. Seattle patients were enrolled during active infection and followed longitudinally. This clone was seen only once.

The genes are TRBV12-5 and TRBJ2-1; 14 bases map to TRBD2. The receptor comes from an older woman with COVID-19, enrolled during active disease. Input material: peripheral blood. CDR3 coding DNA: TGTGCTAGTGCCCAGACTAGCGGGGGGGCAGGTGAGCAGTTCTTC. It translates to CASAQTSGGAGEQFF. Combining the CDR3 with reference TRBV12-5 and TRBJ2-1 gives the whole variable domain DARVTQTPRHKVTEMGQEVTMRCQPILGHNTVFWYRQTMMQGLELLAYFRNRAPLDDSGMPKDRFSAEMPDATLATLKIQPSEPRDSAVYFCASAQTSGGAGEQFFGPGTRLTVL.